Below, one T cell receptor beta chain is given with its context. Its antigen remains unknown. The CDR3 loop spans 23 amino acids. The junction had 21 bases not matched to a gene; V was cut back by 1 base and J by 2 bases. Germline loops: CDR1 SGHDN, CDR2 FVKESK. Expressed TCRB transcripts got sequenced, as all isolated RNA was reverse transcribed. The data were produced by immunoSEQ multiplex PCR, yet TCRdb's version contains in-frame clones alone and is incomplete. The table has around 310,000 clones, approximately 10% seen once. These data are taken from a study of beta chain features in type 1 diabetes. The study's findings and limits: The similarity of naive, central memory and Treg TCRB repertoires appeared greater among patients than among healthy donors. When Type 1 diabetes patients were examined, their TCRB CDR3s proved moderately but significantly shorter in all four CD4+ subsets. A possible short-template PCR bias applies equally to patients and controls.

All of the sorted populations showed purity greater than 98%. The sample comprised naive CD4+ T cells from blood. The V call is TRBV14, the J call TRBJ2-5, with TRBD2 matching 14 bases. This clonotype was obtained from a woman in her 30s in good health. CDR3 residues: CASSQGLLPGTSGRRALQETQYF. CDR3 nucleotides: TGTGCCAGCAGCCAAGGCCTTTTACCCGGGACTAGCGGGAGAAGGGCCTTGCAAGAGACCCAGTACTTC.